This TCR beta chain was identified during a study of T cell responses to AZD1222 COVID-19 vaccine (dated by TCRdb to the early 2020s). General notes on the study: AZD1222 recipients given second doses at about 4 weeks or at about 12 weeks were pooled, since spike-specific TCR depth and breadth were not found to differ between the two schedules. Enrollment into the trials was organized by age into subgroups of 18-55, 56-69 and 70-plus years, and those subgroups contained about 160, 30 and 59 TCR-sequenced participants, respectively. TCR sequencing covered some 240 trial participants: 200 to 220 given two doses of AZD1222 and 26 given two doses of MenACWY control vaccine. Points the paper makes about the study in general: Epitopes outside the regions mutated in the B.1.351 and B.1.1.7 variants were reportedly recognized by nearly half of the unique spike-specific TCRs. Conclusions about previously exposed vaccinees are limited because only 6 or 7 AZD1222 recipients were SARS-CoV-2 seropositive at baseline. Because no day 14 peak-response samples were available, the repertoires could be characterized only after the peak T cell response. Most participants were white British and females outnumbered males, and the authors suggested that clonal diversity may have been underestimated. After two AZD1222 doses, both the breadth and the depth of spike-specific TCRs were significantly higher than at day 0 and than in MenACWY recipients. The 56-69-year group was small, and its depth increase did not reach significance, likely because of low power. The vaccine-associated CD4 TCRs covered the entire spike protein, and the dominant responses fell in regions 160-218 and 743-854.

The CDR3 regions of human TCRbeta chains were subjected to immunosequencing. In the paper's pipeline: Repertoire TCRs were matched against a reference library of SARS-CoV-2-specific TCRs generated with the MIRA antigen-specificity platform. Breadth was defined as the fraction of unique TCRs that were SARS-CoV-2-associated, and depth was defined as the fraction of total T cells that were SARS-CoV-2-associated. Using the MIRA data, each spike-specific TCR was mapped to the spike region that the TCR reacts to and placed in a CD4 or CD8 class. Log10-transformed breadth and depth values were compared by one-way ANOVA with Sidak's multiple comparisons tests. TCRdb limited this immuneACCESS table to in-frame rearrangements with V and J called. A share of clones is missing; checked studies link under half to unresolved V genes, and the rest is unexplained. V, J and clone size derive from that table, while D and trimming were established from the DNA sequence. The sample yields roughly 130,000 clones; approximately 85% were counted once. The ten largest clones represent roughly 1.6% of the sample.

The time point label here, explained by the study, means: baseline before first vaccination. Vaccinee samples came from UK trials COV001 and COV002, including a single-blind randomized controlled phase 2/3 trial of AZD1222 (ChAdOx1 nCoV-19) in healthy adults. For TCRbeta chain sequencing, PBMC samples from trial participants were taken at day 0 and at day 28 after the second dose. Comment on this clone: It lacks a known antigen. Nothing much larger sits one base from this clone, and base qualities are not available.

The sample was peripheral blood, taken on day 0 of AZD1222 vaccination. The TCR sequence derives from an adult in good health.

The CDR3 here reads CASSLPRLRGEQFF. The DNA reads TGCGCCAGCAGTCTGCCTAGGCTTCGCGGTGAGCAGTTCTTC. The V gene is TRBV23-1 and the J gene is TRBJ2-1; the D gene cannot be resolved reliably. TRBV23-1 is designated an ORF whose function remains uncertain. The CDR3 measures 14 amino acids from cysteine to phenylalanine. The DNA shown is the 42-base CDR3, in frame from base 1. V was cut back by 4 bases and J by 9 bases, leaving a gap of 16 bases between them.